This TCR beta chain was obtained from a study of blood T cell repertoires in COVID-19. Study as a whole: The study drew acute and convalescent COVID-19 samples from the United States, Italy and Spain. Nucleic acid was either cDNA or gDNA, and it came from T cells, B-cell-depleted T cells, or PBMCs.

The V gene lost 0 bases and the J gene lost 5 bases, with 12 bases spanning the gap. The germline CDR1 and CDR2 sequences are MGHRA and YSYEKL. The CDR3 loop spans 15 amino acids. This clone has a single count. In the authors' methods: Reference gene primer amplification in the assay estimated nucleated cell counts. The data were produced by immunoSEQ multiplex PCR, yet TCRdb's version contains in-frame clones alone and is incomplete. V, J and clone size derive from that table, while D and trimming were established from the DNA sequence. This table has over 60,000 clones, 65% to 90% appearing once. Sample: peripheral blood. The sequence was collected from a man between 70 and 80 years old with active or convalescent COVID-19. This rearrangement joins TRBV4-1 to TRBJ2-3; no clear D gene. The CDR3 loop is CASSQDGSSVDTQYF. Here the CDR3 DNA reads TGCGCCAGCAGCCAAGACGGGTCCTCAGTAGATACGCAGTATTTT.